Below, 21 T cell receptor beta chains from the same sample are listed, as sequenced in a study of cytomegalovirus exposure and HLA in healthy donors. The PCR was carried out with 60 Vbeta primers and 13 Jbeta primers. Sequenced by immunoSEQ multiplex PCR; TCRdb stores in-frame clones only, minus some. The sample contains 150,000 to 200,000 clones, more than 60% of which appear only once. The sequenced sample was PBMCs. The receptors were gathered from a female donor in good health and CMV-seronegative.

The rearrangement uses TRBV7-9 and TRBJ1-1; D perhaps matches TRBD1 (5 bases). Looked up from germline, CDR1 is SEHNR and CDR2 is FQNEAQ (reference sequence). V gave up 1 base and J gave up 3 bases, with 15 bases separating them. This CDR3 region has 16 residues. The chain's CDR3 is CASSLGQGGMHTEAFF. The CDR3 DNA follows: TGTGCCAGCAGCTTAGGCCAGGGAGGGATGCACACTGAAGCTTTCTTT.

V and J are TRBV6-5 and TRBJ1-1, with no clear D. Trimming left V 4 bases short and J 5 bases short, with 11 bases between. CDR1 is MNHEY, CDR2 SVGAGI, per germline. CDR3 length: 13 residues. CDR3 nucleotide sequence: TGTGCCAGCAGTTTGCGGGAACTGACTGAAGCTTTCTTT. It translates to CASSLRELTEAFF.

V and J are TRBV7-3 and TRBJ2-5, with D possibly being TRBD1 (6 bases). Germline-derived CDR1 and CDR2 are SGHTA and FQGTGA. CDR3 length: 14 residues. V dropped 3 bases and J dropped 5 bases, with 13 bases sitting between them. The CDR3 here is CASSFSRGAETQYF. The CDR3 DNA reads as TGTGCCAGCAGCTTTAGCAGGGGCGCGGAGACCCAGTACTTC.

The J gene is TRBJ1-2, the V gene TRBV5-4, with TRBD1 matching over 7 bases. V lost 2 bases, J lost 3 bases, and 4 bases stayed unmatched. The CDR3 spans 14 residues. CDR1 is SGHNT and CDR2 is YYREEE in the germline V gene (reference sequence). CDR3 nucleotides: TGTGCCAGCAGCTTATCCGGGACAGACTATGGCTACACCTTC. Its protein product is CASSLSGTDYGYTF.

The rearrangement uses TRBV28 and TRBJ1-5; D possibly corresponds to TRBD1 (5 bases). Germline V lookup: CDR1 MDHEN, CDR2 SYDVKM. Trimming left V 8 bases short and J 5 bases short, with 22 bases between. The CDR3 extends over 16 amino acids. The DNA of the CDR3 is TGTGCCAGCGAAGGAAAACAGGCCGACCCCGATCAGCCCCAGCATTTT. Encoded protein: CASEGKQADPDQPQHF.

The rearrangement uses TRBV6-5 and TRBJ2-7; TRBD2 matches 8 bases. V shed 5 bases and J 0 bases; nucleotides not matched to a gene: 6. The CDR3 length is 15 residues. Germline assignment: CDR1 MNHEY and CDR2 SVGAGI. CDR3 in amino acids: CASSKPSGGSYEQYF. As DNA, the CDR3 is TGTGCCAGCAGTAAACCCAGCGGGGGCTCCTACGAGCAGTACTTC.

This sequence joins TRBV2 and TRBJ1-2; TRBD1 matches at 7 bases. This CDR3 region has 16 residues. V lost 2 bases, J lost 3 bases, and 9 bases stayed unmatched. Germline V CDR1 and CDR2: SNHLY, FYNNEI. CDR3 bases: TGTGCCAGCAGTGAACGAGTAGACAGGGAGGACTATGGCTACACCTTC. Translating it yields CASSERVDREDYGYTF.

The gene calls are TRBV15 and TRBJ1-1; a weak D match, TRBD1 (6 bases). Germline values: CDR1 LNHNV, CDR2 YYDKDF (reference sequence). The germline V and J ends were trimmed by 0 bases and 2 bases, with 13 bases remaining between them. This CDR3 has 16 amino acids. The CDR3 nucleotides read TGTGCCACCAGCAGAGATTTCGGACAGCAAAACACTGAAGCTTTCTTT. The encoded protein is CATSRDFGQQNTEAFF.

In the case of this clone: Mismatch with germline at one junction end may stem from a read error. V usage is TRBV6-5 and J usage is TRBJ1-2; D is ambiguous. The CDR3 loop spans 15 amino acids. The germline CDR1 and CDR2 sequences are MNHEY and SVGAGI. CDR3 nucleotide sequence: TGTGCCAGCAGTTACACATCGGGAGGGAACTCTGGCTACACCTTC. Translating gives CASSYTSGGNSGYTF.

The gene calls are TRBV6-6 and TRBJ1-2; 7 positions agree with TRBD1. Losses at the gene ends were 6 bases for V and 6 bases for J; bases not matched to a gene: 7. Germline CDR1 reads MNHNY; CDR2 reads SVGAGI (reference sequence). The CDR3 has 13 amino acids. CDR3: CASRQTGVDGYTF. For the CDR3, the DNA is TGTGCCAGCAGGCAAACAGGGGTCGATGGCTACACCTTC.

The chain combines TRBV7-3 with TRBJ1-4, with 8 bases identical to TRBD1. The germline V gene encodes CDR1 SGHTA and CDR2 FQGTGA. The CDR3 runs to 14 residues. V lost 3 bases and J lost 8; bases outside the gene matches: 5. The CDR3 protein is CASSFYRGWEKLFF. In DNA, the CDR3 is TGTGCCAGCAGCTTCTACAGGGGGTGGGAAAAACTGTTTTTT.

The chain joins TRBV5-1 to TRBJ2-5; 12 bases agree with TRBD2. The CDR3 length is 19 residues. The ends lost 4 bases at V and 2 bases at J; junction bases unmatched: 15. CDR1 is SGHRS, CDR2 YFSETQ, per germline. CDR3 loop: CASSPLRASGRAAQETQYF. CDR3 bases: TGCGCCAGCAGCCCCCTTCGGGCTAGCGGGAGGGCCGCGCAAGAGACCCAGTACTTC.

The sample holds a few counts of this clone. The J gene is TRBJ1-5, the V gene TRBV19, with a weak D call TRBD1 (5 bases). V was cut by 2 bases and J by 6 bases, with 20 bases left in between. The CDR3 covers 17 residues. CDR1 is LNHDA and CDR2 is SQIVND in the germline V gene (reference sequence). The CDR3 sequence is CASSISVRPAGGQPQHF. DNA of the CDR3: TGTGCCAGTAGTATAAGCGTCAGGCCGGCGGGGGGTCAGCCCCAGCATTTT.

This chain links TRBV6-5 with TRBJ2-7; TRBD2 might be the D (7 bases). Germline V gene lookup returns CDR1 MNHEY and CDR2 SVGAGI. V was shortened by 8 bases and J by 6 bases, with 20 bases between the two germline ends. CDR3 length: 14 residues. CDR3 protein: CASLQEAGASEQYF. CDR3 DNA sequence: TGTGCCAGCCTCCAGGAGGCGGGGGCGTCCGAGCAGTACTTC.

The chain recombines TRBV15 with TRBJ2-7; TRBD1 matches 11 bases. Unmatched junction bases numbered 8, after V lost 5 bases and J lost 2 bases. CDR1 is LNHNV and CDR2 is YYDKDF in the germline V gene (reference sequence). The CDR3 covers 16 residues. The CDR3 reads CATSSRTGGSPYEQYF. As DNA, the CDR3 is TGTGCCACCAGCTCCCGGACAGGGGGCAGCCCCTACGAGCAGTACTTC.

V and J are TRBV18 and TRBJ1-6, with D uncertain. V lost 3 bases and J 5 bases, leaving 8 bases between the germline ends. CDR1 and CDR2 (germline): KGHSH, LQKENI. The CDR3 is 14 amino acids. The CDR3 bases are TGTGCCAGCTCACCGGGGAGGAATAATTCACCCCTCCACTTT. Its translation is CASSPGRNNSPLHF.

J is TRBJ2-1 and V is TRBV7-8, with 14 bases lining up with TRBD2. CDR1 and CDR2 (germline): SGHVS, FQNEAQ. The CDR3 sequence is 19 residues long. The junction had 18 bases not matched to a gene; V was cut back by 5 bases and J by 9 bases. The CDR3 DNA reads as TGTGCCAGCAGCCGGTACAGGGGCGAGGGACTAGCGGGGGTAGGTGAGCAGTTCTTC. Translation: CASSRYRGEGLAGVGEQFF.

This chain uses TRBV7-2 with TRBJ2-7; 9 bases are shared with TRBD1. Germline assignment: CDR1 SGHTA and CDR2 FQGNSA. The CDR3 runs to 16 residues. The V segment lost 0 bases and the J segment 4 bases; nucleotides outside the gene matches: 7. The CDR3 DNA reads TGTGCCAGCAGCTTAGCGCCGGGACAGGGATCTTACGAGCAGTACTTC. Encoded protein: CASSLAPGQGSYEQYF.

The chain joins TRBV7-9 to TRBJ1-5, with 10 bases aligning to TRBD1. V shed 5 bases, J shed 0 bases, and the junction held 7 bases outside the gene matches. The CDR3 covers 17 residues. CDR1 SEHNR and CDR2 FQNEAQ come from the germline V gene (reference sequence). The CDR3: CASSPGTGAFSNQPQHF. CDR3 in DNA: TGTGCCAGCAGCCCCGGGACAGGGGCTTTTAGCAATCAGCCCCAGCATTTT.

V and J are TRBV5-1 and TRBJ1-1, with D perhaps TRBD1 (5 bases). The V end was cut by 5 bases, the J end by 0 bases, with 8 bases between. CDR3 length equals 13 residues. The V gene's germline CDR1 is SGHRS and CDR2 YFSETQ. The DNA of the CDR3 is TGCGCCAGCAGACAGGAGATGAACACTGAAGCTTTCTTT. This translates into CASRQEMNTEAFF.

The chain carries TRBV15 and TRBJ2-7; 10 nucleotides line up with TRBD1. The CDR3 has 16 amino acids. The germline CDR1 and CDR2 sequences are LNHNV and YYDKDF (reference sequence). J lost 0 bases, V lost 3 bases, and 5 bases had no gene match. CDR3 protein: CATSRGRTGGSYEQYF. The DNA of the CDR3 is TGTGCCACCAGCAGGGGAAGGACAGGGGGCTCCTACGAGCAGTACTTC.